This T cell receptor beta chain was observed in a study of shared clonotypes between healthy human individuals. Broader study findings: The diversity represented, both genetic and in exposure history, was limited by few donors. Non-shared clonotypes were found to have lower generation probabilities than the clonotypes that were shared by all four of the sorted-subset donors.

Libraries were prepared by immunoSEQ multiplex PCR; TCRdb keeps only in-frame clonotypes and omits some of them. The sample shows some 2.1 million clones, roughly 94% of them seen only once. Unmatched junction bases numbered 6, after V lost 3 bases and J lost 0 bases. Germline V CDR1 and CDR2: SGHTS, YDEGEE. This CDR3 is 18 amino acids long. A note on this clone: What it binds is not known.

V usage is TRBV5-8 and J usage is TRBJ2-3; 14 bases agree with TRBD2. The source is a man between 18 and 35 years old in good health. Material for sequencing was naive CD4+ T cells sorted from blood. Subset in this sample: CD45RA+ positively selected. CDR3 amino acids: CASSSGTSGGVSTDTQYF. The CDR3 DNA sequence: TGTGCCAGCAGCTCCGGGACTAGCGGGGGAGTAAGCACAGATACGCAGTATTTT. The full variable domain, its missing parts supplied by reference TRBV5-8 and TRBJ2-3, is EAGVTQSPTHLIKTRGQQATLRCSPISGHTSVYWYQQALGLGLQFLLWYDEGEERNRGNFPPRFSGRQFPNYSSELNVNALELEDSALYLCASSSGTSGGVSTDTQYFGPGTRLTVL.